This T cell receptor beta chain stems from a study of human T cells and chemical hapten exposure. The study's findings and limits: Compared to controls, expanded TCRs made significantly more large clusters of similar CDR3s.

Noted time point: pre-sensitization, week 0. As for treatment: therapeutic diphenylcyclopropenone sensitization with weekly scalp DPC. Blood sampling preceded each patch test application. TCRdb re-called the RACE reads with MiXCR, one entry per CDR3 protein. The sample comprises roughly 120,000 distinct CDR3 sequences, roughly 14% of which are singletons, and roughly 3.1% rests with the top ten. Germline V lookup: CDR1 MNHEY, CDR2 SVGAGI. V trimming: 5 bases; J trimming: 3 bases; junction bases outside the gene matches: 12. The CDR3 is 16 amino acids. The table lists this clonotype with a few counts. Its target is not known.

Sequenced material: whole blood, taken in connection with sensitization to the hapten diphenylcyclopropenone (DPC). This TCR derives from a woman younger than 30 with alopecia areata. Some clones in this sample may be carry-over from other donors' samples. The chain employs TRBV6-5 and TRBJ1-2; 7 bases fit TRBD1. The chain's CDR3 is CASSRDSSYSHYGYTF. CDR3 in DNA: TGTGCCAGCAGTCGGGACAGCTCCTACTCTCACTATGGCTACACCTTC.